The clone carrying this TCR beta chain was found once. Only in-frame clones appear in the TCRdb table, and some are missing; sequencing was by immunoSEQ multiplex PCR. The table shows approximately 210,000 clones, with more than 85% occurring only once. The source of the sample is a study of blood T cell repertoires in COVID-19. The sample consisted of peripheral blood. This receptor was identified in a man aged 40-49 years with active or convalescent COVID-19.

The DNA of the CDR3 is TGTGCCAGCAGGCCTTGGGGGGTACCTAATGAAAAACTGTTTTTT. This sequence encodes CASRPWGVPNEKLFF. J is TRBJ1-4 and V is TRBV11-2, with D possibly being TRBD1 (5 bases). In germline, CDR1 is SGHAT, CDR2 FQNNGV. Trimming removed 6 bases at V and 3 bases at J, with 14 bases between. The CDR3 is made up of 15 amino acids.